This entry concerns a single T cell receptor (beta chain). The CDR3 is 11 amino acids. The V gene's germline CDR1 is MDHEN and CDR2 SYDVKM. V shed 4 bases and J shed 5 bases, with 2 bases lying between them. The TCR beta repertoire was assessed by survey-level immunoSEQ sequencing. The data were produced by immunoSEQ multiplex PCR, yet TCRdb's version contains in-frame clones alone and is incomplete. The sample has some 48,000 clones, roughly 93% seen once. The sample consisted of PBMCs. The chain is built from TRBV28 and TRBJ2-2; D is unresolved. The TCR originated in a man aged 40-49 years with rheumatoid arthritis. In nucleotides, the CDR3 is TGTGCCAGCAGTTGGACCGGGGAGCTGTTTTTT. This codes for CASSWTGELFF.